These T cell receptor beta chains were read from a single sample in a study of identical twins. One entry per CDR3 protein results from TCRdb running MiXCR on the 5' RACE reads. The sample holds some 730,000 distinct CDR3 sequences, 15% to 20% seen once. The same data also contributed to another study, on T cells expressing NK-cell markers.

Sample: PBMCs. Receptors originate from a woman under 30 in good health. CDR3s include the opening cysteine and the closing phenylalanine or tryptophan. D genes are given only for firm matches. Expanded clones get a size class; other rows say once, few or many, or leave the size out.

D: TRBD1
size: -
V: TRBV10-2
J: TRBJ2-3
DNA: TGCGCCGCCAAAAGGGACAGCACCTCTAGCACAGATACGCAGTATTTT
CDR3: CAAKRDSTSSTDTQYF

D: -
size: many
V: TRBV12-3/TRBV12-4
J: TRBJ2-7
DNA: TGTGCCAGCAGTTTAGGGGACGCCGCCTACGAGCAGTACTTC
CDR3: CASSLGDAAYEQYF

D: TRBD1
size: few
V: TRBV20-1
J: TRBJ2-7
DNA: TGCAGTGTCCCCGGGACAGGGGACTACGAGCAGTACTTC
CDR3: CSVPGTGDYEQYF

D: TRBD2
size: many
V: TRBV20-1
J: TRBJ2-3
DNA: TGCAGTGCTACTAACCGACTAGCAGTTAGCACAGATACGCAGTATTTT
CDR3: CSATNRLAVSTDTQYF

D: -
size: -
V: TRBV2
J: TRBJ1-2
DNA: TGTGCCAGCAGTGAAATGGTTGGGGCTGGCTACACCTTC
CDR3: CASSEMVGAGYTF

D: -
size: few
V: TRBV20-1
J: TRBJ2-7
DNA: TGCAGTGCTACCGGGTTTAGACAGGACTACGAGCAGTACTTC
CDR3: CSATGFRQDYEQYF

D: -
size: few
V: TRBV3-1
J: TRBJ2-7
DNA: TGTGCCAGCAGCCAAGGAGGGACCGAATACGAGCAGTACTTC
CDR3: CASSQGGTEYEQYF

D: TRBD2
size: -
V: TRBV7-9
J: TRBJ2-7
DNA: TGTGCCAGCAGCTCAGTGGGACTAGCGATCGAGCAGTACTTC
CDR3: CASSSVGLAIEQYF

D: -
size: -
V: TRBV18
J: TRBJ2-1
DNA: TGTGCCACCGCGGACCAGTCCAATGAGCAGTTCTTC
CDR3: CATADQSNEQFF

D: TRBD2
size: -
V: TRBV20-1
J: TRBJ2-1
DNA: TGCAGCCCTCAAAGCGGGGACTCCTACAATGAGCAGTTCTTC
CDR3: CSPQSGDSYNEQFF

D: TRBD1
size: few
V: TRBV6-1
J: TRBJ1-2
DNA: TGTGCCAGCAGTAGCCTAGGGACAGGGGTGGACCTTTTCGGCTACACCTTC
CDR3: CASSSLGTGVDLFGYTF

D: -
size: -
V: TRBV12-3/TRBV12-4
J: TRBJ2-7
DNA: TGTGCCAGCAGTTTCGGGCAGGTAGGCTACGAGCAGTACTTC
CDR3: CASSFGQVGYEQYF

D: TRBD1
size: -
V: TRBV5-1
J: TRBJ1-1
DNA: TGCGCCAGCAGCAAGACAGGGGGCCTCTTGAACACTGAAGCTTTCTTT
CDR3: CASSKTGGLLNTEAFF

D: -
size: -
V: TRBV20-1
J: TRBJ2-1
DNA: TGCAGTGCTAGTACGGGAGATGGTGAGCAGTTCTTC
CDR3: CSASTGDGEQFF

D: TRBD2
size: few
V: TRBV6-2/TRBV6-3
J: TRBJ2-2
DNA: TGTGCCAGCAGTTCGATACTAGCGGGAGAGGGGGAGCTGTTTTTT
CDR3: CASSSILAGEGELFF

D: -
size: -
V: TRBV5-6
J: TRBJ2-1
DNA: TGTGCCAGCACCCTGGGGGTAGCGAGCTACAATGAGCAGTTCTTC
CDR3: CASTLGVASYNEQFF

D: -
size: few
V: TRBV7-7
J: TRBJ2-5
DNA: TGTGCCAGCAGCTTAGCGGGCAGGGACCAAGAGACCCAGTACTTC
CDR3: CASSLAGRDQETQYF

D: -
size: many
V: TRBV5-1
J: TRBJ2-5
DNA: TGCGCCAGCAGCGGGGAACAGGGCAATTATCGAGAGACCCAGTACTTC
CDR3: CASSGEQGNYRETQYF

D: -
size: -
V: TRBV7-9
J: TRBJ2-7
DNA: TGTGCCAGCAGCCCGGGGGCTTTCGAGCAGCACTTC
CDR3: CASSPGAFEQHF

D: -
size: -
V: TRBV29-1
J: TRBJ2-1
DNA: TGCAGCGTCTGGGACACCAAATCCTACAATGAGCAGTTCTTC
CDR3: CSVWDTKSYNEQFF

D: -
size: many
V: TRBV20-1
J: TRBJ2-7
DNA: TGCAGTGCTAGACAAGCAACGGGGGCCCAGCTGGGGGAGCAGTACTTC
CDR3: CSARQATGAQLGEQYF